The TCR beta chain under discussion was sequenced for a study of OX40 agonist ivuxolimab in advanced cancers. About the study: Patients received the agonistic anti-OX40 (CD134) antibody ivuxolimab. Averaging around 60 years in age, with a range of roughly 23 to 80, the cohort was approximately 87% male.

Study findings and constraints: Both CD4+ and CD8+ T cell populations in blood had undergone clonal expansion by week 6 at 0.1 to 3.0 mg/kg. CD8+ T cells showed, on average, more clonal expansion than CD4+ cells.

Trimming at V came to 1 base and at J to 4 bases, leaving 6 bases not matched to a gene. The CDR3 loop spans 15 amino acids. The germline V gene has CDR1 LGHNA and CDR2 YSLEER. Details on this clone: What it binds is unknown.

Assay: immunoSEQ multiplex PCR; the TCRdb copy retains only in-frame clones and omits some. The sample records tens of thousands of clones, more than 70% being singletons. Sequencing used CD4+ or CD8+ T cells sorted from blood, obtained in a trial of the OX40 agonist ivuxolimab. V and J are TRBV4-3 and TRBJ1-1; TRBD1 matches at 7 bases. This TCR was sampled from an adult with an advanced solid tumor such as melanoma, head and neck, liver or kidney cancer. The CDR3: CASSQVVSGGTEAFF. The CDR3, as DNA: TGCGCCAGCAGCCAAGTCGTGTCAGGGGGCACTGAAGCTTTCTTT.